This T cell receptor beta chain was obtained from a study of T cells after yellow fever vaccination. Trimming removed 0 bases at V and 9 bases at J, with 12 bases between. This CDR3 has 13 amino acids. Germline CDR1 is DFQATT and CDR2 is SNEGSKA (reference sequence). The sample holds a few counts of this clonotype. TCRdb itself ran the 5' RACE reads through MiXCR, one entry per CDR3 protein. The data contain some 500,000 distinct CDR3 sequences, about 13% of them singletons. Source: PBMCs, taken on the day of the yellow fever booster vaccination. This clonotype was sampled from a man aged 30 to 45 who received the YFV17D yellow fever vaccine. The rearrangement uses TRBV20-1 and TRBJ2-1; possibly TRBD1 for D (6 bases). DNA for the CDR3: TGCAGTGCTAGAGAGGCACAGGGATTTGAGCAGTTCTTC. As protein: CSAREAQGFEQFF.